The 21 T cell receptor beta chains below all came from one sample that was sequenced in a study of T cell repertoires in cytomegalovirus infection. MiXCR, run by TCRdb on the reads, gives a single entry per CDR3 protein. This table has about 900,000 distinct CDR3 sequences, roughly 31% appearing once. These TCRs' antigens remain unknown. This material consisted of cultured CD8+ T cells from PBMCs, taken from culture after CMV antigen stimulation. All receptors come from a human donor in good health (CMV status not recorded). Some clones in this sample may be carry-over from other donors' samples.

This clonotype was detected only a few times. The chain couples TRBV2 to TRBJ2-7; possibly TRBD2 for D (6 bases). Trimming left V 4 bases short and J 1 base short, with 8 bases between. CDR3 length: 13 residues. CDR1 and CDR2 (germline): SNHLY, FYNNEI. CDR3 region: CASSGGESYEQYV. The CDR3 nucleotides read TGTGCCAGCAGTGGGGGGGAATCCTACGAGCAGTACGTC.

This clonotype appeared a few times. The V gene is TRBV6-2 or TRBV6-3, the J gene TRBJ2-5; 9 bases map to TRBD1. The CDR3 runs to 16 residues. The ends lost 7 bases at V and 4 bases at J; junction bases unmatched: 13. Germline CDR1 is MNHEY and CDR2 is SVGEGT. CDR3 loop: CASKETNRDRVETQYF. CDR3 DNA sequence: TGTGCCAGCAAGGAAACAAATCGGGACAGGGTAGAGACCCAGTACTTC.

This clonotype was counted only a few times. The chain employs TRBV12-3 or TRBV12-4 and TRBJ2-3; perhaps TRBD2 as D (7 bases). V was shortened by 3 bases and J by 4 bases, with 14 bases between the two germline ends. The CDR3 sequence is 15 residues long. Here the CDR3 reads CASSFWGGAPDTQYF. CDR3 bases: TGTGCCAGCAGTTTCTGGGGGGGGGCCCCAGATACGCAGTATTTT.

The chain couples TRBV6-2 or TRBV6-3 to TRBJ1-1, with TRBD1 matching over 7 bases. The germline CDR1 and CDR2 sequences are MNHEY and SVGEGT. The CDR3 spans 14 residues. Trimming removed 7 bases from V and 7 bases from J; junction bases left unmatched: 12. CDR3 protein: CASTQRRGRFEAFF. In nucleotides, the CDR3 is TGTGCCAGCACCCAAAGAAGGGGGCGATTTGAAGCTTTCTTT.

V and J are TRBV19 and TRBJ1-5; D uncertain. The CDR3 runs to 16 residues. Looked up from germline, CDR1 is LNHDA and CDR2 is SQIVND (reference sequence). The V and J ends lost 3 bases and 4 bases respectively, with 16 bases between them. CDR3: CASSMGRYRSNQPQHF. For the CDR3, the DNA is TGTGCCAGTAGTATGGGCAGGTATCGATCGAATCAGCCCCAGCATTTT.

The V gene is TRBV10-3, the J gene TRBJ2-1; TRBD2 might be the D (6 bases). V lost 7 bases, J lost 6 bases, and 10 bases lay in between. CDR1 is ENHRY and CDR2 is SYGVKD in the germline V gene. The CDR3 runs 12 residues. This chain's CDR3 is CAIKTRPNEQFF. The DNA of the CDR3 is TGTGCCATCAAGACTAGGCCCAATGAGCAGTTCTTC.

V and J are TRBV6-1 and TRBJ1-6; 8 bases map to TRBD1. Unmatched junction bases numbered 9, after V lost 6 bases and J lost 8 bases. The CDR3 loop spans 15 amino acids. Per germline, CDR1 MNHNS and CDR2 SASEGT. The CDR3 bases are TGTGCCAGCAGGCCCGACAGGGGTTTGGATTCACCCCTCCACTTT. Amino acid sequence: CASRPDRGLDSPLHF.

The chain uses TRBV5-4 and TRBJ1-2; TRBD1 aligns across 7 bases. The CDR3 totals 13 residues. V trimming: 3 bases; J trimming: 6 bases; junction bases outside the gene matches: 5. Germline CDR1 is SGHNT and CDR2 is YYREEE (reference sequence). In DNA, the CDR3 is TGTGCCAGCAGCTACCGGGACAGAGATGGCTACACCTTC. Translating it yields CASSYRDRDGYTF.

The CDR3 sequence is CASSFNRDRVYGYTF. The CDR3, as DNA: TGTGCCAGCAGTTTCAATCGGGACAGGGTTTATGGCTACACCTTC. V and J are TRBV27 and TRBJ1-2; TRBD1 aligns across 9 bases. This CDR3 spans 15 amino acids. In germline, CDR1 is MNHEY, CDR2 SMNVEV (reference sequence). V lost 3 bases to trimming and J lost 5 bases; unmatched junction nucleotides: 7.

There are many counts of this clonotype. This chain links TRBV7-8 with TRBJ2-3; TRBD2 agrees at 11 bases. The length of the CDR3 is 15 residues. Trimming cost V 5 bases and J 3 bases; bases outside gene matches: 4. Germline CDR1 is SGHVS and CDR2 is FQNEAQ. In nucleotides, the CDR3 is TGTGCCAGCAGCCTGGGACTAGCGGCGACAGATACGCAGTATTTT. This gives the protein CASSLGLAATDTQYF.

The sample holds many counts of this clonotype. The chain links TRBV6-1 to TRBJ2-3; 10 nucleotides line up with TRBD2. Germline assignment: CDR1 MNHNS and CDR2 SASEGT. The CDR3 totals 15 residues. Germline trimming cut 2 bases from V and 4 bases from J; bases unmatched to any gene: 3. In DNA form, the CDR3 reads TGTGCCAGCAGTGAACTGAGCGGGGGGGCAGATACGCAGTATTTT. Translating gives CASSELSGGADTQYF.

CDR3 sequence: CASSEDRGFNQPQHF. In nucleotides, the CDR3 is TGTGCCAGCAGCGAGGACAGGGGGTTCAATCAGCCCCAGCATTTT. The J gene is TRBJ1-5, the V gene TRBV9; TRBD1 matches 10 bases. The CDR3 runs to 15 residues. V was pared by 3 bases and J by 3 bases, with 3 bases of the junction left unmatched. From germline, CDR1 is SGDLS and CDR2 YYNGEE. The full variable domain, rest sourced from reference TRBV9 and TRBJ1-5, is DSGVTQTPKHLITATGQRVTLRCSPRSGDLSVYWYQQSLDQGLQFLIQYYNGEERAKGNILERFSAQQFPDLHSELNLSSLELGDSALYFCASSEDRGFNQPQHFGDGTRLSIL.

This clonotype was seen only once. CDR3 region: CASSEEGLTYEQYF. As DNA, the CDR3 is TGTGCCAGCAGTGAAGAGGGGCTTACCTACGAGCAGTACTTC. The J gene is TRBJ2-7, the V gene TRBV2; possible D gene TRBD1, 5 bases. From germline, CDR1 is SNHLY and CDR2 FYNNEI. CDR3 length equals 14 residues. Trimming shortened V by 1 base and J by 2 bases, and 9 bases separated the two germline ends.

This clonotype was observed a handful of times. This chain joins TRBV7-8 and TRBJ2-5, with 11 bases fitting TRBD2. Unmatched junction bases numbered 8, after V lost 2 bases and J lost 0 bases. Germline CDR1 reads SGHVS; CDR2 reads FQNEAQ. The CDR3 length is 18 residues. CDR3 protein: CASSLNLAGGPNQETQYF. The CDR3 coding sequence is TGTGCCAGCAGCTTAAATCTAGCGGGGGGTCCGAACCAAGAGACCCAGTACTTC. Using reference TRBV7-8 and TRBJ2-5 for the parts outside the CDR3, the full variable domain is GAGVSQSPRYKVAKRGQDVALRCDPISGHVSLFWYQQALGQGPEFLTYFQNEAQLDKSGLPSDRFFAERPEGSVSTLKIQRTQQEDSAVYLCASSLNLAGGPNQETQYFGPGTRLLVL.

This clonotype has just a few counts. The rearrangement links TRBV6-6 to TRBJ2-1; D is perhaps TRBD2 (7 bases). The CDR3 has 16 amino acids. V dropped 10 bases and J dropped 0 bases, with 19 bases sitting between them. Germline V gene data show CDR1 as MNHNY and CDR2 as SVGAGI (reference sequence). The CDR3 region has the DNA TGTGCCATCTCGGGGAGGGGGATTAGCTCCTACAATGAGCAGTTCTTC. Translated, it gives CAISGRGISSYNEQFF.

CDR3 amino acids: CASSIQTGTKETQYF. The CDR3 region has the DNA TGCGCCAGCAGCATCCAGACAGGGACTAAAGAGACCCAGTACTTC. The J gene is TRBJ2-5, the V gene TRBV5-1; D may be TRBD1 or TRBD2 (7 bases each). CDR1 and CDR2 from the germline V gene are SGHRS and YFSETQ. This CDR3 comprises 15 residues. V gave up 4 bases and J gave up 3 bases, with 16 bases separating them.

This clonotype was seen many times. The V and J genes are TRBV6-1 and TRBJ2-1, with TRBD2 matching 9 bases. Per the germline V gene, CDR1 is MNHNS and CDR2 is SASEGT. The CDR3 is 15 residues long. The ends lost 3 bases at V and 3 bases at J; junction bases unmatched: 3. The CDR3 DNA sequence: TGTGCCAGCAGTGAGAGCGGGGGGCACTACAATGAGCAGTTCTTC. It codes for CASSESGGHYNEQFF.

The V call is TRBV6-4, the J call TRBJ2-1; tentatively, D is TRBD1 (6 bases). V lost 4 bases, J lost 4 bases, and 14 bases lay in between. Germline CDR1 reads MRHNA; CDR2 reads SNTAGT. The CDR3 has 15 amino acids. DNA of the CDR3: TGTGCCAGCAGTGCGGCAGGGGAATTGTACAATGAGCAGTTCTTC. This encodes CASSAAGELYNEQFF.

This clonotype was seen a few times. The chain uses TRBV12-3 or TRBV12-4 and TRBJ2-1, with TRBD1 matching over 8 bases. Germline trimming cut 7 bases from V and 6 bases from J; bases unmatched to any gene: 11. The CDR3 has 15 residues. CDR3 protein: CASTRTGRSSNEQFF. CDR3 DNA: TGTGCCAGCACCCGGACAGGGAGGTCGAGCAATGAGCAGTTCTTC.

V gene TRBV5-1 combines with J gene TRBJ2-1; D tentatively fits TRBD1 or TRBD2 (5 bases each). The CDR3 contains 14 residues. The V end lost 6 bases, the J end lost 5 bases, and 15 bases lay between the germline ends. Germline CDR1 is SGHRS and CDR2 is YFSETQ. The CDR3 DNA reads as TGCGCCAGCATTGGGGGTAAGGGTAACAATGAGCAGTTCTTC. Protein: CASIGGKGNNEQFF.

This clonotype has only a few counts. This chain links TRBV9 with TRBJ1-1, with D unresolved. The CDR3 contains 14 residues. CDR1 is SGDLS, CDR2 YYNGEE, per germline. Trimming took 0 bases from V and 11 from J, leaving 17 bases between them. CDR3 sequence (DNA): TGTGCCAGCAGCGTAGAGGTTTCGGGGATAGAGGCTTTCTTT. This encodes CASSVEVSGIEAFF.